Sequencing of this T cell receptor (beta chain) was carried out in a study of OX40 agonist ivuxolimab in advanced cancers. TCRdb keeps only in-frame clones here, not all; method: immunoSEQ multiplex PCR. This sample has about 54,000 clones, with approximately 89% found just once. Study results and limitations: Some of the lowest clonal expansion was seen in partial responders at 0.1-3.0 mg/kg.

On this clone: The antigen is unknown.

The clonotype was recovered from an adult with an advanced solid tumor such as melanoma, head and neck, liver or kidney cancer. The source was CD4+ or CD8+ T cells sorted from blood, collected in a trial of the OX40 agonist ivuxolimab.

For the CDR3, the DNA is TGTGCTAGTGGTCTAGGTAATCTGGGCACTGAAGCTTTCTTT. This codes for CASGLGNLGTEAFF. The chain uses TRBV12-5 and TRBJ1-1; D gene uncertain. CDR1 LGHNT and CDR2 FRNRAP come from the germline V gene. Trimming pared 5 bases from V and 4 bases from J, leaving 14 bases between. The CDR3 spans 14 residues.